A single sample is the source of the 15 T cell receptor beta chains below, sequenced in a study of T cells in Graves' hyperthyroidism and ophthalmopathy. From RNA transcripts, TCR beta CDR3 regions were amplified. The TCR CDR3 was amplified in a first-round RT-PCR using the HTBI primer set. In TCRdb, the multiplex PCR reads were re-called with MiXCR into one record per CDR3 protein. The table lists fewer than 450,000 distinct CDR3 sequences, 17% of them singletons. Sequenced sample: blood. The source of these receptors is a woman aged 25-40 years with Graves' hyperthyroidism that later progressed to Graves' ophthalmopathy.

About this clonotype itself: This clone may be a read error of a much larger clone one base away. The chain combines TRBV7-9 with TRBJ2-3, with a possible D match to TRBD2 (6 bases). V was cut by 3 bases and J by 8 bases, with 21 bases left in between. This CDR3 contains 16 residues. Germline values: CDR1 SEHNR, CDR2 FQNEAQ (reference sequence). The CDR3 DNA sequence: TGTGCCAGCAGCTTCCCCTTGACGGAGGGGAGAGCTACGCAGTATTTT. This encodes CASSFPLTEGRATQYF.

In DNA form, the CDR3 reads TGTGCCAGCAGTTATGGGCAGGCCGGACCGAAAAATTACGAGCAGTACTTC. Translated: CASSYGQAGPKNYEQYF. The V and J genes are TRBV6-4 and TRBJ2-7; D gene unclear. The CDR3 length is 17 residues. Trimming stripped 5 bases from V and 4 bases from J, with 24 bases between. Germline values: CDR1 MRHNA, CDR2 SNTAGT.

In this sample, this clonotype turned up many times. V is TRBV5-1 and J is TRBJ1-2; D not certain. Germline V lookup: CDR1 SGHRS, CDR2 YFSETQ. Trimming cost V 1 base and J 4 bases, with 11 bases left between them. This CDR3 is 14 amino acids long. CDR3 coding DNA: TGCGCCAGCAGCTTGACTGCCTCCCGCTATGGCTACACCTTC. It codes for CASSLTASRYGYTF.

The chain combines TRBV19 with TRBJ1-2; D gene unclear. Trimming removed 4 bases from V and 5 bases from J, with 14 bases in between. Germline CDR1 LNHDA, CDR2 SQIVND (reference sequence). The CDR3 is 14 amino acids. The CDR3 loop reads CASSKAGAGYGYTF. The CDR3 DNA reads TGTGCCAGTAGTAAGGCAGGAGCCGGGTATGGCTACACCTTC.

The CDR3 DNA sequence: TGTGCCAGTAGTATAGGAAGCTCGACAGCCTATGGCTACACCTTC. As protein: CASSIGSSTAYGYTF. This chain uses TRBV19 with TRBJ1-2; a weak D match, TRBD1 (5 bases). The CDR3 loop spans 15 amino acids. Germline CDR1 and CDR2: LNHDA and SQIVND (reference sequence). V lost 1 base and J lost 4, with 13 bases in between.

The gene calls are TRBV10-1 and TRBJ2-3; D may correspond to TRBD1 or TRBD2 (5 bases each). V was cut by 2 bases and J by 0 bases, with 12 bases left in between. Germline V CDR1 and CDR2: WNHNN, SYGVQD (reference sequence). The length of the CDR3 is 16 residues. The CDR3 coding sequence is TGCGCCAGCAGTGAGAGCGACTGGGACAGCACAGATACGCAGTATTTT. Its protein is CASSESDWDSTDTQYF.

The sample holds a few counts of this clonotype. The chain carries TRBV29-1 and TRBJ2-7; D is possibly TRBD2 (5 bases). Germline V gene sequence: CDR1 SQVTM, CDR2 ANQGSEA. The CDR3 spans 15 residues. The V gene lost 2 bases and the J gene lost 2 bases, with 16 bases spanning the gap. The CDR3 reads CSVETEGSGTYEQYF. In nucleotides, the CDR3 is TGCAGCGTTGAAACCGAGGGTTCGGGAACCTACGAGCAGTACTTC.

In its sample, this clonotype was seen a few times. This may stem from a read error, because a much larger clone lies one nucleotide away. The chain carries TRBV3-1 and TRBJ2-1; 8 positions match TRBD2. CDR3 length: 14 residues. With 5 bases clipped from V and 12 bases from J, the junction kept 12 bases outside the gene matches. In germline, CDR1 is LGHDT, CDR2 YNNKEL (reference sequence). In DNA form, the CDR3 reads TGTGCCAGCAGCTCTAGACTAGCGATGGATGGGCAGTTCTTC. The encoded protein is CASSSRLAMDGQFF.

Ten or more counts support this clonotype. The rearrangement joins TRBV7-3 to TRBJ2-1; D perhaps matches TRBD2 (6 bases). CDR1 SGHTA and CDR2 FQGTGA come from the germline V gene. The CDR3 is made up of 21 amino acids. The V end was cut by 0 bases, the J end by 0 bases, with 24 bases between. The chain's CDR3 is CASSLTIRGSNGRGSYNEQFF. The CDR3 DNA is TGTGCCAGCAGCTTAACCATTCGGGGGTCGAATGGGCGGGGCTCCTACAATGAGCAGTTCTTC.

The chain employs TRBV19 and TRBJ2-6; possibly TRBD1 for D (6 bases). The length of the CDR3 is 13 residues. The germline V and J ends were trimmed by 3 bases and 9 bases, with 9 bases remaining between them. Looked up from germline, CDR1 is LNHDA and CDR2 is SQIVND (reference sequence). The CDR3 bases are TGTGCCAGTAGTATCGCCAGGGGCAACGTCCTGACTTTC. It yields the protein CASSIARGNVLTF.

This clonotype was detected ten times or more. V gene TRBV9 combines with J gene TRBJ2-3, with 10 bases identical to TRBD2. Trimming cost V 2 bases and J 1 base; bases outside gene matches: 16. The CDR3 runs 20 residues. Germline CDR1 SGDLS, CDR2 YYNGEE. As DNA, the CDR3 is TGTGCCAGCAGCGTTCTACTCAGGAGCGGGACTAGCGACCGCACAGATACGCAGTATTTT. It specifies CASSVLLRSGTSDRTDTQYF. The variable domain in full, with the rest retrieved from reference TRBV9 and TRBJ2-3, is DSGVTQTPKHLITATGQRVTLRCSPRSGDLSVYWYQQSLDQGLQFLIQYYNGEERAKGNILERFSAQQFPDLHSELNLSSLELGDSALYFCASSVLLRSGTSDRTDTQYFGPGTRLTVL.

This clonotype was detected many times. CDR3 amino acids: CSARGTSGSLRDTQYF. CDR3 in DNA: TGCAGTGCTAGGGGTACTAGCGGGAGTCTCAGAGATACGCAGTATTTT. J is TRBJ2-3 and V is TRBV20-1, with 11 bases matching TRBD2. V gave up 3 bases and J gave up 5 bases; unmatched junction bases: 10. Germline V CDR1 and CDR2: DFQATT, SNEGSKA (reference sequence). The CDR3 is 16 amino acids.

J is TRBJ2-1 and V is TRBV12-3 or TRBV12-4; D remains ambiguous. The germline V and J ends were trimmed by 5 bases and 5 bases, with 10 bases remaining between them. The CDR3 consists of 13 residues. The CDR3 sequence is CASSGSGDNEQFF. The CDR3 nucleotides are TGTGCCAGCAGTGGCTCTGGAGACAATGAGCAGTTCTTC.

This chain joins TRBV5-1 and TRBJ2-3; D ambiguous. CDR1 and CDR2 (germline): SGHRS, YFSETQ. Trimming left V 2 bases short and J 2 bases short, with 9 bases between. This CDR3 is built from 14 residues. The CDR3 DNA follows: TGCGCCAGCAGCTTAGGGAAACACACAGATACGCAGTATTTT. This sequence encodes CASSLGKHTDTQYF.

This clonotype has a count of ten or more. The V call is TRBV12-3 or TRBV12-4, the J call TRBJ1-1; D gene ambiguous. Trimming shortened V by 4 bases and J by 8 bases, and 17 bases separated the two germline ends. The CDR3 sequence is 14 residues long. The CDR3 region has the DNA TGTGCCAGCAGTTCTCACGGACGGGTTGGGGAAGCTTTCTTT. It encodes CASSSHGRVGEAFF.